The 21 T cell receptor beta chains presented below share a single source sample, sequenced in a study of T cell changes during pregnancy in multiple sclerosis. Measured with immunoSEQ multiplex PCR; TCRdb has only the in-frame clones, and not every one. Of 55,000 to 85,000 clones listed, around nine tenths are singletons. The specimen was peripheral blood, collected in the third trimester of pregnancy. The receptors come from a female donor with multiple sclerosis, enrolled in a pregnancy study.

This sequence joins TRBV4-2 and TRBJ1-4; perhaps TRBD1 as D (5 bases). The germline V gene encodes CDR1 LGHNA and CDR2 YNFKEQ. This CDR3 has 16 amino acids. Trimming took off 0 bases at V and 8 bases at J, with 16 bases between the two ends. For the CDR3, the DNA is TGTGCCAGCAGCCAAGAATCGATGCAGGGAGGGGAAAAACTGTTTTTT. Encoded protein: CASSQESMQGGEKLFF.

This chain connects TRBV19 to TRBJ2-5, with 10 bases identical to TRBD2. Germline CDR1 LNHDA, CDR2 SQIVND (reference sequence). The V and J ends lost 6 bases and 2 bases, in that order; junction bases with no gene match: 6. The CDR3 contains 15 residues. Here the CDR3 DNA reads TGTGCCAGTAGCGTAGCGGGAGGATCTCAAGAGACCCAGTACTTC. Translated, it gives CASSVAGGSQETQYF.

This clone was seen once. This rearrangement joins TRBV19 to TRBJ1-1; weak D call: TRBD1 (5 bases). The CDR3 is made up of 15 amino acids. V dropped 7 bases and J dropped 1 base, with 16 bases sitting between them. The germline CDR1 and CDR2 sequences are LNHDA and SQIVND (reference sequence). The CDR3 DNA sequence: TGTGCCAGTATCTCAGGGTTCCTAGGGAACACTGAAGCTTTCTTT. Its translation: CASISGFLGNTEAFF.

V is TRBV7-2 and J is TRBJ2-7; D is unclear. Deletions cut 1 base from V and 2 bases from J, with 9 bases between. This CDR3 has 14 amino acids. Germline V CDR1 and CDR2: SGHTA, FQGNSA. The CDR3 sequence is CASSLDGGAYEQYF. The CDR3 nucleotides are TGTGCCAGCAGCTTAGACGGCGGTGCCTACGAGCAGTACTTC. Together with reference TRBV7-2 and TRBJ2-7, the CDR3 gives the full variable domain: GAGVSQSPSNKVTEKGKDVELRCDPISGHTALYWYRQSLGQGLEFLIYFQGNSAPDKSGLPSDRFSAERTGGSVSTLTIQRTQQEDSAVYLCASSLDGGAYEQYFGPGTRLTVT.

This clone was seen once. The CDR3 nucleotides are TGTGCCAGCAGCCAATCCCGCGGCGGCCGCACAGATACGCAGTATTTT. It yields the protein CASSQSRGGRTDTQYF. The gene calls are TRBV4-2 and TRBJ2-3; D remains unclear. The CDR3 has 16 amino acids. The ends were cut back, 2 bases at V and 1 base at J, with 13 bases in the middle. Germline V gives CDR1 LGHNA, CDR2 YNFKEQ.

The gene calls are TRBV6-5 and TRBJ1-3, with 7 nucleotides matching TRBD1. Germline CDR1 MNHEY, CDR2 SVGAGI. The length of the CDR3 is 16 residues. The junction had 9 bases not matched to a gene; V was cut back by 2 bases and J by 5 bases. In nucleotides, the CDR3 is TGTGCCAGCAGTTACAATAGACAGGGCGCCCGAAACACCATATATTTT. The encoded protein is CASSYNRQGARNTIYF.

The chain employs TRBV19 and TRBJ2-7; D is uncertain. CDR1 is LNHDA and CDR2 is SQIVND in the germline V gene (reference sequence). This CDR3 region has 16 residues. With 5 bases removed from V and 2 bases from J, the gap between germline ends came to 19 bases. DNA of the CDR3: TGTGCCAGTAGTGTCGCGACGGCCCTTGAGGCCTACGAGCAGTACTTC. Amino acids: CASSVATALEAYEQYF.

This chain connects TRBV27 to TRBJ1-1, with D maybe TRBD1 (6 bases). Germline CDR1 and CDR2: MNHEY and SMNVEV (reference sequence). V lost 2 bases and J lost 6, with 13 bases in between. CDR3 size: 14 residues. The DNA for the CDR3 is TGTGCCAGCAGTTTAGAGGCAGGGGTACCTGAAGCTTTCTTT. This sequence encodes CASSLEAGVPEAFF.

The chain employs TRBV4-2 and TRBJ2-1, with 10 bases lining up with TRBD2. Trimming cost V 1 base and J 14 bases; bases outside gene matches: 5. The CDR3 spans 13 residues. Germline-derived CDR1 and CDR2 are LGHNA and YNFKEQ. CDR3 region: CASSQVAGGQEFF. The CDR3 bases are TGTGCCAGCAGCCAAGTAGCGGGAGGCCAGGAGTTCTTC.

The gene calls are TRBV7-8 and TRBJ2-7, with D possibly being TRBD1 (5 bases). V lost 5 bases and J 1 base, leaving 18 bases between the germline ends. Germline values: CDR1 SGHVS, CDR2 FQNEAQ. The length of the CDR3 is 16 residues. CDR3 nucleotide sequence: TGTGCCAGCAGCCCCTATCGACAGACCTCATCCTACGAGCAGTACTTC. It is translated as CASSPYRQTSSYEQYF. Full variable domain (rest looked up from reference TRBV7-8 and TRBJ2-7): GAGVSQSPRYKVAKRGQDVALRCDPISGHVSLFWYQQALGQGPEFLTYFQNEAQLDKSGLPSDRFFAERPEGSVSTLKIQRTQQEDSAVYLCASSPYRQTSSYEQYFGPGTRLTVT.

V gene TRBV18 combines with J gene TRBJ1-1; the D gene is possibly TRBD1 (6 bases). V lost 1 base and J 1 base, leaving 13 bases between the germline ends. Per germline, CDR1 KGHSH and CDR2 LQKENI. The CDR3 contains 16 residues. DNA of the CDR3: TGTGCCAGCTCACCACAGTTCAACAGGGCGAACACTGAAGCTTTCTTT. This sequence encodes CASSPQFNRANTEAFF. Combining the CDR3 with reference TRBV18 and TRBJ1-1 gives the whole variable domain NAGVMQNPRHLVRRRGQEARLRCSPMKGHSHVYWYRQLPEEGLKFMVYLQKENIIDESGMPKERFSAEFPKEGPSILRIQQVVRGDSAAYFCASSPQFNRANTEAFFGQGTRLTVV.

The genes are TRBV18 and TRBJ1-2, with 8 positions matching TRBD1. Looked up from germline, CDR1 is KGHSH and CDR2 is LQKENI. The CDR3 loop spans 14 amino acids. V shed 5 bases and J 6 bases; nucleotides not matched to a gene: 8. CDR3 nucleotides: TGTGCCAGCTCAGAGTCAGGGGGCGCCGATGGCTACACCTTC. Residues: CASSESGGADGYTF.

The CDR3 is CASMAGGYNEQFF. The CDR3 bases are TGTGCCAGCATGGCGGGGGGGTACAATGAGCAGTTCTTC. The chain couples TRBV25-1 to TRBJ2-1, with 9 bases identical to TRBD2. V gave up 7 bases and J gave up 4 bases; unmatched junction bases: 2. Germline loops: CDR1 MGHDK, CDR2 SYGVNS. The CDR3 sequence is 13 residues long.

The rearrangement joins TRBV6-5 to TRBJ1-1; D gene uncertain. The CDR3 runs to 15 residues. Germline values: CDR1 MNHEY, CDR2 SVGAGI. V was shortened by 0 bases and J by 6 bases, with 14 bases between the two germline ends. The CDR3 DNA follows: TGTGCCAGCAGTTACTCGTTTCGGCAGAGCGCTGAAGCTTTCTTT. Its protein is CASSYSFRQSAEAFF.

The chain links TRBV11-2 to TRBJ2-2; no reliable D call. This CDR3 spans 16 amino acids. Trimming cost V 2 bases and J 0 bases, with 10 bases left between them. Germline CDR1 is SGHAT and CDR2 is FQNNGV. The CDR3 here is CASSLLSGPNTGELFF. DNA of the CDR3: TGTGCCAGCAGCTTACTTTCAGGTCCGAACACCGGGGAGCTGTTTTTT.

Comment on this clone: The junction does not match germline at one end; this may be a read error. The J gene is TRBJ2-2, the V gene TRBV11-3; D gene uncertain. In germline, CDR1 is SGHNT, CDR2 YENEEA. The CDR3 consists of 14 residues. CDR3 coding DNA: TGTGCCAGCAGCTTCGGCAGGATCACCGGAGAGCTGTTTTTT. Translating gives CASSFGRITGELFF. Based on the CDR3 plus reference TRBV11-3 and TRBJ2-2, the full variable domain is EAGVVQSPRYKIIEKKQPVAFWCNPISGHNTLYWYLQNLGQGPELLIRYENEEAVDDSQLPKDRFSAERLKGVDSTLKIQPAELGDSAVYLCASSFGRITGELFFGEGSRLTVL.

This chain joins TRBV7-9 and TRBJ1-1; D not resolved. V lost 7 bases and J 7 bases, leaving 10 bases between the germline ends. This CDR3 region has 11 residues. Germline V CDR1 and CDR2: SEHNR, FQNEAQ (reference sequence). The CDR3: CASTWGVEAFF. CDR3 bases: TGTGCCAGCACCTGGGGAGTTGAAGCTTTCTTT.

For the CDR3, the DNA is TGTGCCAGCAGCCGACTAGCGGGGGGAGATTTAAACCAAGAGACCCAGTACTTC. It translates to CASSRLAGGDLNQETQYF. The chain uses TRBV5-6 and TRBJ2-5; 13 positions match TRBD2. Per germline, CDR1 SGHDT and CDR2 YYEEEE. CDR3 length: 18 amino acids. The trim removed 4 bases at V and 0 bases at J, leaving 9 bases unmatched. Variable domain in full (rest from reference TRBV5-6 and TRBJ2-5): DAGVTQSPTHLIKTRGQQVTLRCSPKSGHDTVSWYQQALGQGPQFIFQYYEEEERQRGNFPDRFSGHQFPNYSSELNVNALLLGDSALYLCASSRLAGGDLNQETQYFGPGTRLLVL.

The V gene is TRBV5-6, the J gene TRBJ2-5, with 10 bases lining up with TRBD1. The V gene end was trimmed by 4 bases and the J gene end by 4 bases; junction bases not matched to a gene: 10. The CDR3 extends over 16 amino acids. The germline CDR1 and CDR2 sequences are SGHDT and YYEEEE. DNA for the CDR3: TGTGCCAGCAGCCGCACGGACAGGGGGTTGACAGAGACCCAGTACTTC. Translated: CASSRTDRGLTETQYF.

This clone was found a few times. CDR3 in amino acids: CASSPKAFF. The CDR3 DNA reads as TGTGCCAGCAGCCCAAAAGCTTTCTTT. This chain uses TRBV11-2 with TRBJ1-1; D is ambiguous. V lost 5 bases and J 9 bases, leaving 4 bases between the germline ends. Germline CDR1 is SGHAT and CDR2 is FQNNGV. The CDR3 extends over 9 amino acids.

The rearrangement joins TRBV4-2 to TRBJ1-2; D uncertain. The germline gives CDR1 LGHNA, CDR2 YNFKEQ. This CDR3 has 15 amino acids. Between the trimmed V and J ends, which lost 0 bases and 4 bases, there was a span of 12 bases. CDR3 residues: CASSQDRSTTYGYTF. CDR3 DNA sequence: TGTGCCAGCAGCCAAGATCGATCGACAACCTATGGCTACACCTTC.